The entry that follows covers one TCR beta chain sequence. What it binds is unknown. This sample stems from a study of cytomegalovirus exposure and HLA in healthy donors. Looking at the study overall: Out of around 360 genotyped donors, about 80% belonged to the Caucasian-associated ancestry cluster. Study-level points and caveats: Later analysis identified a missense DCLRE1C variant that was linked to TCR beta V- and J-gene trimming. According to an earlier analysis, most TCR beta V segments yielded productive rearrangements about 87% or about 30% of the time.

This CDR3 comprises 16 residues. Deletions cut 5 bases from V and 1 base from J, with 17 bases between. Looked up from germline, CDR1 is SQVTM and CDR2 is ANQGSEA. Both 60 Vbeta primers and 13 Jbeta primers went into the PCR. Assay used: immunoSEQ multiplex PCR; TCRdb lists only in-frame clones, some missing. This repertoire includes roughly 50,000 clones. The study sampled nominally healthy donors, though unrecorded immune exposures were likely. The sequence was obtained from a female donor in good health and CMV-seronegative. The chain has TRBV29-1 and TRBJ2-2; TRBD2 is a possible D gene (7 bases). Sequenced sample: PBMCs. The CDR3 reads CSVIQGRGKNTGELFF. The CDR3 DNA follows: TGCAGCGTTATACAAGGGAGGGGGAAGAACACCGGGGAGCTGTTTTTT.